The following is a TCR beta chain sequence with its context. Its target is unknown. One end of the junction does not line up with germline, which may come from a read error. This CDR3 has 16 residues. Per the germline V gene, CDR1 is KGHSH and CDR2 is LQKENI. The authors prepared the TCRbeta library with unique molecular identifiers. Using its own MiXCR run on the PCR reads, TCRdb lists one record per CDR3 protein. The profile shows 700,000 or so distinct CDR3 sequences, roughly 14% of them singletons. The data belong to a study of T-cell reconstitution after alpha-beta-depleted transplantation in children. Findings of the study overall: It was surviving recipient T cells and thymic progenitors that gave some patients high TCRbeta diversity at day 60.

This receptor was obtained from a girl aged 2-10 years with congenital amegakaryocytic thrombocytopenia, due to receive a stem cell transplant. The specimen was PBMCs, collected before TCRalphabeta/CD19-depleted stem cell transplant. The chain carries TRBV18 and TRBJ1-5; D not resolved. CDR3 loop: CATSQHGIVSGQPQHF. The CDR3 nucleotides read TGTGCCACCTCACAGCATGGAATCGTATCCGGACAGCCCCAGCATTTT.